The 29 T cell receptor beta chains reported below all come from one sample, sequenced in a study of shared clonotypes between healthy human individuals. Sequencing was performed with immunoSEQ multiplex PCR; in TCRdb, only in-frame clones are kept and a portion is missing. This sample has 2.3 million or so clones, with about 92% found just once. Material for sequencing was naive CD4+ T cells from PBMCs. The sample's subset: CD45RA+ positively selected. Receptors were obtained from a man in his late teens or twenties in good health. Some clones in this sample may be carry-over from other donors' samples.

This clone came up once. Other DNA sequences in the sample encode the same CDR3. This chain uses TRBV28 with TRBJ2-7; D gene unclear. The germline V and J ends were trimmed by 2 bases and 4 bases, with 6 bases remaining between them. This CDR3 comprises 12 residues. CDR1 is MDHEN and CDR2 is SYDVKM in the germline V gene. The CDR3 coding sequence is TGTGCCAGCAGTTTAGCGCGGTACGAGCAGTACTTC. This translates into CASSLARYEQYF.

The chain combines TRBV9 with TRBJ2-5, with D perhaps assigned TRBD1 or TRBD2 (5 bases each). V was shortened by 0 bases and J by 0 bases, with 6 bases between the two germline ends. Germline CDR1 SGDLS, CDR2 YYNGEE. This CDR3 comprises 14 residues. The CDR3 DNA reads TGTGCCAGCAGCGTAGCGGGGCACCAAGAGACCCAGTACTTC. It yields the protein CASSVAGHQETQYF.

The chain recombines TRBV4-2 with TRBJ1-2, with TRBD1 identical over 8 bases. This CDR3 is 15 amino acids long. Germline V lookup: CDR1 LGHNA, CDR2 YNFKEQ. Trimming took 3 bases from V and 7 from J; bases not matched to a gene: 10. The CDR3 loop reads CASSQEDRDGGGYTF. The CDR3 DNA reads TGTGCCAGCAGCCAGGAGGACAGGGACGGGGGTGGCTACACCTTC.

The chain is built from TRBV7-9 and TRBJ2-7; TRBD2 matches at 7 bases. Per the germline V gene, CDR1 is SEHNR and CDR2 is FQNEAQ (reference sequence). The CDR3 contains 14 residues. The ends lost 6 bases at V and 9 bases at J; junction bases unmatched: 14. DNA for the CDR3: TGTGCCAGCAGGGCGAATTCTGAGGGGAGGGGGCAGTACTTC. It translates to CASRANSEGRGQYF.

The rearrangement joins TRBV28 to TRBJ2-6; D gene ambiguous. The CDR3 spans 16 residues. CDR1 and CDR2 (germline): MDHEN, SYDVKM. Trimming took off 11 bases at V and 0 bases at J, with 17 bases between the two ends. The CDR3 loop reads CAEVLQQSSGANVLTF. The CDR3 DNA reads TGTGCCGAGGTGCTGCAGCAGAGCTCTGGGGCCAACGTCCTGACTTTC.

J is TRBJ2-7 and V is TRBV5-6; the match to TRBD2 covers 8 bases. V was clipped by 4 bases and J by 7 bases; unmatched bases: 13. The CDR3 runs 15 residues. Germline loops: CDR1 SGHDT, CDR2 YYEEEE. The CDR3 is CASSLRPGGPWEQYF. CDR3 coding DNA: TGTGCCAGCAGCCTCCGTCCGGGAGGGCCCTGGGAGCAGTACTTC.

The chain links TRBV5-4 to TRBJ2-5; 12 nucleotides agree with TRBD1. V was clipped by 0 bases and J by 4 bases; unmatched bases: 10. The CDR3 is made up of 18 amino acids. The germline V gene encodes CDR1 SGHNT and CDR2 YYREEE (reference sequence). CDR3 residues: CASSLALLGQGAGETQYF. In nucleotides, the CDR3 is TGTGCCAGCAGCTTGGCCCTCCTGGGACAGGGGGCAGGAGAGACCCAGTACTTC.

This clone was seen once. V gene TRBV28 combines with J gene TRBJ2-7, with TRBD2 as a possible D gene (5 bases). The CDR3 totals 13 residues. Germline V gene data show CDR1 as MDHEN and CDR2 as SYDVKM. The ends were cut back, 6 bases at V and 4 bases at J, with 13 bases in the middle. The CDR3 coding sequence is TGTGCCAGCAGAATTAGCCGCGGGTACGAGCAGTACTTC. Residues: CASRISRGYEQYF.

This clone is a singleton in its sample. The gene calls are TRBV28 and TRBJ2-7; D uncertain. Germline CDR1 reads MDHEN; CDR2 reads SYDVKM. V lost 6 bases, J lost 7 bases, and 13 bases lay in between. The CDR3 extends over 12 amino acids. The CDR3 region is CASSGDLAEQYF. CDR3 nucleotide sequence: TGTGCCAGCAGCGGAGACCTGGCGGAGCAGTACTTC. Looking up the rest from reference TRBV28 and TRBJ2-7 gives the full variable domain: DVKVTQSSRYLVKRTGEKVFLECVQDMDHENMFWYRQDPGLGLRLIYFSYDVKMKEKGDIPEGYSVSREKKERFSLILESASTNQTSMYLCASSGDLAEQYFGPGTRLTVT.

V usage is TRBV11-3 and J usage is TRBJ2-7; 11 positions agree with TRBD1. V lost 1 base and J lost 0; bases outside the gene matches: 5. Germline CDR1 reads SGHNT; CDR2 reads YENEEA. The CDR3 covers 17 residues. CDR3 loop: CASSLGGDRGASYEQYF. The CDR3 DNA is TGTGCCAGCAGCTTAGGAGGGGACAGGGGGGCCTCCTACGAGCAGTACTTC.

The chain combines TRBV5-4 with TRBJ2-3; D gene ambiguous. Per germline, CDR1 SGHNT and CDR2 YYREEE (reference sequence). Trimming left V 5 bases short and J 0 bases short, with 7 bases between. The CDR3 is 13 residues long. CDR3 protein: CASRPTSTDTQYF. The CDR3 nucleotides read TGTGCCAGCAGGCCGACTAGCACAGATACGCAGTATTTT. The full variable domain, completed using reference TRBV5-4 and TRBJ2-3, is ETGVTQSPTHLIKTRGQQVTLRCSSQSGHNTVSWYQQALGQGPQFIFQYYREEENGRGNFPPRFSGLQFPNYSSELNVNALELDDSALYLCASRPTSTDTQYFGPGTRLTVL.

A word on this clone: In the same sample, other DNA sequences code for this CDR3. V is TRBV29-1 and J is TRBJ2-5, with 7 bases aligning to TRBD1. The CDR3 is 12 amino acids. Trimming at V came to 6 bases and at J to 1 base, leaving 2 bases not matched to a gene. From germline, CDR1 is SQVTM and CDR2 ANQGSEA. As DNA, the CDR3 is TGCAGCGTGGACAGGAGCCAAGAGACCCAGTACTTC. Its protein is CSVDRSQETQYF.

In the case of this clone: Other nucleotide sequences in the sample specify the same CDR3. The rearrangement uses TRBV7-3 and TRBJ2-6; D unclear. V lost 8 bases and J 1 base, leaving 6 bases between the germline ends. Germline V lookup: CDR1 SGHTA, CDR2 FQGTGA. The CDR3 length is 13 residues. The CDR3 region has the DNA TGTGCCAGCGGCAGTTCTGGGGCCAACGTCCTGACTTTC. Protein product: CASGSSGANVLTF. Full variable domain (missing parts from reference TRBV7-3 and TRBJ2-6): GAGVSQTPSNKVTEKGKYVELRCDPISGHTALYWYRQSLGQGPEFLIYFQGTGAADDSGLPNDRFFAVRPEGSVSTLKIQRTERGDSAVYLCASGSSGANVLTFGAGSRLTVL.

The V call is TRBV2, the J call TRBJ2-1, with unresolved D. CDR3 length: 12 amino acids. V was shortened by 2 bases and J by 6 bases, with 5 bases between the two germline ends. The V gene's germline CDR1 is SNHLY and CDR2 FYNNEI. As DNA, the CDR3 is TGTGCCAGCAGTGAATGGGGCAATGAGCAGTTCTTC. Its translation: CASSEWGNEQFF.

The chain couples TRBV10-3 to TRBJ2-7, with TRBD2 matching over 8 bases. The CDR3 is made up of 15 amino acids. V was pared by 5 bases and J by 4 bases, with 10 bases of the junction left unmatched. Germline CDR1 is ENHRY and CDR2 is SYGVKD. In nucleotides, the CDR3 is TGTGCCATCAGTCTTGGGGGACTAGGAGGGTACGAGCAGTACTTC. It specifies CAISLGGLGGYEQYF.

The DNA for the CDR3 is TGTGCCAGCAGTTTAACGCCAGGGGGCAGGGACATTCAGTACTTC. It specifies CASSLTPGGRDIQYF. The rearrangement links TRBV28 to TRBJ2-4; 8 nucleotides line up with TRBD1. Germline V lookup: CDR1 MDHEN, CDR2 SYDVKM. The CDR3 loop spans 15 amino acids. Trimming took 2 bases from V and 8 from J; bases not matched to a gene: 8.

This clone appeared once. The CDR3 DNA reads TGCGCCAGCAGCTTGTCAGGGACAGAGACCCAGTACTTC. Translation gives CASSLSGTETQYF. The V gene is TRBV5-1, the J gene TRBJ2-5, with D tentatively TRBD1 or TRBD2 (5 bases each). Germline CDR1 and CDR2: SGHRS and YFSETQ. The CDR3 consists of 13 residues. Trimming shortened V by 1 base and J by 4 bases, and 8 bases separated the two germline ends.

The chain carries TRBV2 and TRBJ1-1; 7 nucleotides line up with TRBD1. The germline gives CDR1 SNHLY, CDR2 FYNNEI. The J segment lost 4 bases and the V segment lost 5 bases, leaving 7 bases of the junction unmatched. This CDR3 region has 14 residues. DNA of the CDR3: TGTGCCAGCAGTTACCTACAGGGGACCACTGAAGCTTTCTTT. The encoded protein is CASSYLQGTTEAFF.

The rearrangement links TRBV25-1 to TRBJ2-1; 8 bases match TRBD1. V dropped 0 bases and J dropped 4; count of bases not matched to a gene: 2. Germline V gene lookup returns CDR1 MGHDK and CDR2 SYGVNS. CDR3 length equals 15 residues. The CDR3 bases are TGTGCCAGCAGTGAATACAGGGGGCCATACAATGAGCAGTTCTTC. This codes for CASSEYRGPYNEQFF.

CDR3 in amino acids: CASSLAGGRGETQYF. The CDR3 DNA sequence: TGCGCCAGCAGCTTGGCCGGCGGGAGAGGGGAGACCCAGTACTTC. The V call is TRBV5-1, the J call TRBJ2-5; 7 bases match TRBD2. V lost 0 bases, J lost 5 bases, and 7 bases stayed unmatched. Germline CDR1 SGHRS, CDR2 YFSETQ. The CDR3 totals 15 residues.

The V call is TRBV11-2, the J call TRBJ2-7; 13 bases match TRBD2. Germline V gene lookup returns CDR1 SGHAT and CDR2 FQNNGV. The CDR3 sequence is 15 residues long. Trimming removed 7 bases from V and 3 bases from J; junction bases left unmatched: 6. The CDR3 is CASKKGLAGIYEQYF. DNA for the CDR3: TGTGCCAGCAAAAAGGGACTAGCGGGGATCTACGAGCAGTACTTC.

The V and J genes are TRBV7-9 and TRBJ2-7, with 7 bases matching TRBD1. The CDR3 has 15 residues. Germline trimming cut 2 bases from V and 2 bases from J; bases unmatched to any gene: 6. The germline CDR1 and CDR2 sequences are SEHNR and FQNEAQ (reference sequence). The CDR3 spells CASSLSRQGAYEQYF. The CDR3 DNA sequence: TGTGCCAGCAGCTTAAGTAGGCAGGGGGCCTACGAGCAGTACTTC.

V and J are TRBV5-8 and TRBJ2-7; D is undetermined. CDR1 and CDR2 from the germline V gene are SGHTS and YDEGEE. The germline V and J ends were trimmed by 0 bases and 0 bases, with 10 bases remaining between them. The CDR3 spans 15 residues. CDR3 DNA: TGTGCCAGCAGCTTGGCTGGGTTTAGCTCCTACGAGCAGTACTTC. It encodes CASSLAGFSSYEQYF.

This chain links TRBV11-1 with TRBJ1-3, with D unresolved. The V gene lost 2 bases and the J gene lost 4 bases, with 12 bases spanning the gap. The CDR3 spans 15 residues. Looked up from germline, CDR1 is SGHAT and CDR2 is FQDESV (reference sequence). As DNA, the CDR3 is TGTGCCAGCAGCTTATCCGACCAGCAAGGAAACACCATATATTTT. This codes for CASSLSDQQGNTIYF.

The V call is TRBV5-1, the J call TRBJ2-6, with TRBD1 as a possible D gene (7 bases). The CDR3 spans 16 residues. The germline V and J ends were trimmed by 5 bases and 1 base, with 13 bases remaining between them. Germline values: CDR1 SGHRS, CDR2 YFSETQ. CDR3 nucleotides: TGCGCCAGCAGGGAGGGGGCGGTATCTGGGGCCAACGTCCTGACTTTC. Translated: CASREGAVSGANVLTF.

The rearrangement joins TRBV4-3 to TRBJ2-1; D possibly matches TRBD1 or TRBD2 (5 bases each). Trimming took off 1 base at V and 3 bases at J, with 10 bases between the two ends. CDR3 length: 15 amino acids. Per the germline V gene, CDR1 is LGHNA and CDR2 is YSLEER. The CDR3 nucleotides are TGCGCCAGCAGCCAAGGAACTAGGGGCTACAATGAGCAGTTCTTC. Encoded protein: CASSQGTRGYNEQFF.

Remarks on this clone: Other nucleotide sequences in the sample specify the same CDR3. The chain carries TRBV6-6 and TRBJ2-7; 8 positions agree with TRBD2. The germline V gene has CDR1 MNHNY and CDR2 SVGAGI (reference sequence). Losses at the gene ends were 2 bases for V and 3 bases for J; bases not matched to a gene: 3. This CDR3 is built from 14 residues. CDR3 nucleotide sequence: TGTGCCAGCAGTTACAGCGGGAGAAGCTACGAGCAGTACTTC. This sequence encodes CASSYSGRSYEQYF.

V usage is TRBV7-9 and J usage is TRBJ2-1; TRBD2 might be the D (5 bases). From germline, CDR1 is SEHNR and CDR2 FQNEAQ (reference sequence). The CDR3 has 16 residues. Trimming took 1 base from V and 1 from J, leaving 11 bases between them. The CDR3 nucleotides are TGTGCCAGCAGCTTAGAGGTCGGCGGGTCCTACAATGAGCAGTTCTTC. It translates to CASSLEVGGSYNEQFF.

CDR3 sequence: CASSYERSGLWDEQYF. Here the CDR3 DNA reads TGTGCCAGCAGTTACGAGCGGTCGGGATTGTGGGACGAGCAGTACTTC. V gene TRBV6-6 combines with J gene TRBJ2-7, with D perhaps TRBD2 (5 bases). This CDR3 has 16 amino acids. Germline V CDR1 and CDR2: MNHNY, SVGAGI (reference sequence). Between the trimmed V and J ends, which lost 2 bases and 5 bases, there was a span of 19 bases.